This TCR beta chain was recovered during a study of read filtering for tumor transcriptome and immune sequencing (dated by TCRdb to about 2020). About the investigation overall: The cohort was composed of roughly 18 male and roughly 13 female patients, with a mean age of roughly 61 years and an age range of about 47 to 85. One main goal was a read-filtering strategy for immune repertoire data, in particular deciding whether clonotypes backed by only one read should be removed. Per sample, about 4.05 to 11 million TCR-region mapped reads were obtained with IR-seq, compared with only about 85 to 1,400 with RNA-seq. By revised international staging, 8 or 9 patients were R-ISS I, about 16 were R-ISS II and 6 or 7 were R-ISS III. Whole-transcriptome libraries were prepared with the TruSeq RNA Access Library Prep Kit after DNase treatment. The study compared TCR repertoires from targeted immune repertoire sequencing and bulk whole-transcriptome sequencing run on the same bone marrow samples.

TCR libraries were built from approximately 400 ng RNA with the Immunoverse kit, using molecular barcoded adaptors covering alpha/delta and beta/gamma chains. The same RNA used for transcriptome sequencing was used for TCR library preparation. Sequencing of the TCR libraries was done on an Illumina HiSeq 4000 with 2 x 150 cycles. On the study's bioinformatics: TCR reads were aligned to human V, D, J and C references and assembled into CDR3 clonotypes with MiXCR, including quality filtering and error correction. The tcR package in R was used for analysis of clonotype counts and gene usage diversity. Raw mapping reads were checked after the RNA-seq reads had been mapped by STAR aligner version 2.5.3a onto the human GRCh37 genome. To test how sequencing depth affects detected clonotypes, IR-seq fastq files were randomly downsampled with Seqtk 1.3. TCRdb trimmed the raw reads at Q25, called clones with MiXCR and kept productive beta chains. Rows merge per CDR3 protein into single entries with the most common DNA and genes. The V and J calls and clone size are TCRdb's, not the authors'. Across this sample there are about 63,000 distinct CDR3 sequences, with approximately 15% seen only once. In total, the top ten clones hold about 42% of the sample.

In this sample, this clonotype turned up many times. Its antigen remains undetermined. Per-base quality was not reported, and no clone a single base away is much larger than it. Bone marrow was sampled from every patient at the time of active disease. Ficoll-Hypaque density gradient centrifugation was used to isolate bone marrow mononuclear cells. Myeloma plasma cells were removed and CD138-negative cells were collected by negative selection after labeling with CD138 magnetic microbeads on a MACS separator. Flow cytometry with CD138 antibodies on an Attune NxT was used to check how pure the isolated cells were. Total RNA was extracted with TRIzol reagent and quantified with a NanoDrop spectrophotometer. For each patient, paired RNA-seq and IR-seq were run on the CD138-negative bone marrow sample from that patient. Relative to germline, V is 3 bases shorter and J is 4 bases shorter, with 16 bases between their ends. The CDR3 holds 15 amino acids from the cysteine to the phenylalanine. Of the read, only the CDR3 DNA is kept; its 45 bases are in frame from base 1. The germline V gene (reference sequence) specifies DFQATT as CDR1 and SNEGSKA as CDR2.

Beyond this particular receptor, the publication reports: Single-read clonotypes made up around 80% of clonotypes but only approximately 3.2% of total reads in IR-seq, compared with more than 70% of clonotypes and roughly 40% of reads in RNA-seq. When single-read clonotypes were removed, the proportions of shared clonotypes in IR-seq and RNA-seq correlated more strongly. Rather than purified T cells, the sorted CD138-negative fraction was a mixed bone marrow immune population. Compared with RNA-seq, IR-seq captured clonotypes at much greater depth and more reliably, and a smaller IR-seq throughput was enough to identify most of the shared clonotypes.

The sample taken for sequencing was a population of CD138-negative cells sorted from bone marrow. The cell subset or site label of this sample denotes: bone marrow mononuclear cells depleted of CD138+ plasma/myeloma cells by negative magnetic selection. The TCR was taken from a donor aged 40 or older with multiple myeloma. The chain is assembled from TRBV20-1 and TRBJ2-1; the D gene cannot be named for sure. The DNA reads as follows: TGCAGTGCTAGCGAGGCTAGACGGGTTTACAATGAGCAGTTCTTC. It translates to CSASEARRVYNEQFF.